The TCR beta chain under discussion was sequenced for a study of T cells after yellow fever vaccination. Looking at the study overall: Preparing low-cell-number fractions relied on SMART-Seq v4 Ultra Low Input.

Trimming took 1 base from V and 3 from J; bases not matched to a gene: 7. CDR3 length: 16 residues. Germline loops: CDR1 LGHDT, CDR2 YNNKEL (reference sequence). Using its own MiXCR run on the 5' RACE reads, TCRdb lists one record per CDR3 protein. The sample includes some 250,000 distinct CDR3 sequences, 3.6% of them seen just once. General study findings and limits: The bulk population could contribute abundant contaminating clonotypes to FACS-sorted repertoires. Re-detected after boosting: most primary clones, 96% of CD4 and about 89% of CD8.

This clonotype occurred many times. Its antigen is undetermined. The chain uses TRBV3-1 and TRBJ2-5; 8 nucleotides line up with TRBD2. The sequence came from a man between 18 and 35 years old who received the YFV17D yellow fever vaccine. Here the sequenced sample was PBMCs, taken 15 days after the yellow fever booster vaccination. The CDR3 region is CASSQVWRGEEETQYF. CDR3 sequence (DNA): TGTGCCAGCAGCCAAGTGTGGCGGGGGGAGGAAGAGACCCAGTACTTC.